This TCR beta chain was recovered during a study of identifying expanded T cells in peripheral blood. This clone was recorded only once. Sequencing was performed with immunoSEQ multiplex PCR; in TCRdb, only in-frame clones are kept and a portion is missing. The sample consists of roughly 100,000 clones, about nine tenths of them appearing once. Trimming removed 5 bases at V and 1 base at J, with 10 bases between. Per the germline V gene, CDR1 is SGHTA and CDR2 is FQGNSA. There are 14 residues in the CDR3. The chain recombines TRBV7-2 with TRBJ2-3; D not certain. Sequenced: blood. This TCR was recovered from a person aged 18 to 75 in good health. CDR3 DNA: TGTGCCAGCAGCCCACGGGCTGGCACAGATACGCAGTATTTT. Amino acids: CASSPRAGTDTQYF.